This T cell receptor (beta chain) was found in a study of CD8 T cells in ankylosing spondylitis. Overall study findings and caveats: Within ankylosing spondylitis blood, a TCR beta motif made up of roughly eight highly homologous variants appeared to be characteristic.

The V and J ends lost 8 bases and 3 bases, in that order; junction bases with no gene match: 10. Per germline, CDR1 DFQATT and CDR2 SNEGSKA (reference sequence). The CDR3 sequence is 14 residues long. This clonotype was detected many times. Its antigen remains unknown. A single record per CDR3 protein comes from TCRdb applying MiXCR to the 5' RACE reads. The sample carries about 130,000 distinct CDR3 sequences, about 13% recorded once. The genes are TRBV20-1 and TRBJ2-3; 8 bases are a match to TRBD1. Sequenced input: blood, either unsorted or a sorted T cell fraction (not recorded which). The TCR comes from a female donor with ankylosing spondylitis or in good health (not recorded which). The DNA of the CDR3 is TGCAGTCTGAAGTCGGACAGGGTGACAGATACGCAGTATTTT. Residues: CSLKSDRVTDTQYF.